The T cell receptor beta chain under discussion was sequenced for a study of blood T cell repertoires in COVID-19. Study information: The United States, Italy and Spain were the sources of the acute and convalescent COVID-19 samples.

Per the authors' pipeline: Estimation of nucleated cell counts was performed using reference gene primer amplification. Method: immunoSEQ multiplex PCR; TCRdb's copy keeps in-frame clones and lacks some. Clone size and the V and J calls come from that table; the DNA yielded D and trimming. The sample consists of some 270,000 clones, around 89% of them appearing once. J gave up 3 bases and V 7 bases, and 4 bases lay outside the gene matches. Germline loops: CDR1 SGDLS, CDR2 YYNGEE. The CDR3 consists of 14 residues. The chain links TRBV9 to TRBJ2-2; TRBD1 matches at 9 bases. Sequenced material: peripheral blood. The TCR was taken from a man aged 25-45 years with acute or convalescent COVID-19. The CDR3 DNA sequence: TGTGCCAGCGCCGGGACAGGGCACACCGGGGAGCTGTTTTTT. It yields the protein CASAGTGHTGELFF. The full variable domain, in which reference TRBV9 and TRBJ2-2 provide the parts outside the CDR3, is DSGVTQTPKHLITATGQRVTLRCSPRSGDLSVYWYQQSLDQGLQFLIQYYNGEERAKGNILERFSAQQFPDLHSELNLSSLELGDSALYFCASAGTGHTGELFFGEGSRLTVL.